The source of this T cell receptor beta chain is a study of T cells in Graves' hyperthyroidism and ophthalmopathy. Study-wide results and limits: Ophthalmopathy and stable hyperthyroidism were told apart by a 13 V-J model.

The sample holds many counts of this clonotype. Antigen unknown. There were TCR beta CDR3 regions amplified from RNA transcripts. Researchers ran a first-round RT-PCR on the TCR CDR3 using the HTBI primer set. TCRdb reanalysed the multiplex PCR reads using MiXCR and keeps one entry per CDR3 protein. This sample has 390,000 or so distinct CDR3 sequences, with around 15% found just once. V shed 5 bases and J shed 7 bases, with 15 bases lying between them. This CDR3 comprises 12 residues. Germline-derived CDR1 and CDR2 are SQVTM and ANQGSEA. The PBMCs studied were ones that came from roughly 9.4 ml fresh peripheral blood.

The specimen sequenced was blood. This sequence originates from a man aged 18 to 29 with Graves' ophthalmopathy. The V and J genes are TRBV29-1 and TRBJ2-7, with D maybe TRBD1 (7 bases). CDR3 sequence (DNA): TGCAGCGTTTCGCTACAGGGGAGGGAGCAGTACTTC. Residues: CSVSLQGREQYF.